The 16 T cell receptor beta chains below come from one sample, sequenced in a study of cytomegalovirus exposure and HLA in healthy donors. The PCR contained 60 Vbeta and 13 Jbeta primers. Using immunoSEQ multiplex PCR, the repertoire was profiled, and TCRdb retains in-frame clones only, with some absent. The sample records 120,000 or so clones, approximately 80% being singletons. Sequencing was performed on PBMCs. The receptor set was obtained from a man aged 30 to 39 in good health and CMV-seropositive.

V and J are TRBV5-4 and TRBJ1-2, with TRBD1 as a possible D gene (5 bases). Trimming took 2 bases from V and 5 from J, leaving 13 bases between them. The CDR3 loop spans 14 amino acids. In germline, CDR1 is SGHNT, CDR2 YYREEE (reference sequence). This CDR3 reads CASSFRDIRYGYTF. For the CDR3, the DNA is TGTGCCAGCAGCTTCAGGGATATTCGGTATGGCTACACCTTC.

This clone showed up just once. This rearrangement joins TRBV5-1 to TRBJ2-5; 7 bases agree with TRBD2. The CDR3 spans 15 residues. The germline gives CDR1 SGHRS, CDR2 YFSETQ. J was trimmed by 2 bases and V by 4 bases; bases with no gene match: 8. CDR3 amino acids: CASSEFSGPQETQYF. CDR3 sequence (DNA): TGCGCCAGCAGCGAATTTAGCGGGCCTCAAGAGACCCAGTACTTC.

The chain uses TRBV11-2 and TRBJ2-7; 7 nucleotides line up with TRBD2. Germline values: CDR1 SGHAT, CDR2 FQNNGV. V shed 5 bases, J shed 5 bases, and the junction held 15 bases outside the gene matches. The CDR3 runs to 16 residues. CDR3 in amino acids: CASSLPHGGRVDEQYF. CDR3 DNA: TGTGCCAGCAGCCTCCCCCACGGCGGGAGAGTCGACGAGCAGTACTTC. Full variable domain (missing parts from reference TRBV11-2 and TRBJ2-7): EAGVAQSPRYKIIEKRQSVAFWCNPISGHATLYWYQQILGQGPKLLIQFQNNGVVDDSQLPKDRFSAERLKGVDSTLKIQPAKLEDSAVYLCASSLPHGGRVDEQYFGPGTRLTVT.

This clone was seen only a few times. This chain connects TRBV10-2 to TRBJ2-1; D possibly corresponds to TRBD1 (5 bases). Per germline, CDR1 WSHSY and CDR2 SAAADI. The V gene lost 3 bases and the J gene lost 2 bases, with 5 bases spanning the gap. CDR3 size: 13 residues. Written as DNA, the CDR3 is TGCGCCAGCAGTGAAGGGGCCTACAATGAGCAGTTCTTC. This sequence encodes CASSEGAYNEQFF.

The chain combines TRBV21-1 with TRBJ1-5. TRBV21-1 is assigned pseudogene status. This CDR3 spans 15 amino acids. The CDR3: CASSKASDSNQPQHF. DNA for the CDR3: TGTGCCAGCAGCAAAGCGAGTGATAGCAATCAGCCCCAGCATTTT.

CDR3 DNA: TGTGCCAGCAGGGCCATAGCCCTCAATGAGCAGTTCTTC. This codes for CASRAIALNEQFF. The chain couples TRBV5-4 to TRBJ2-1; no clear D gene. The CDR3 spans 13 residues. Trimming pared 5 bases from V and 6 bases from J, leaving 12 bases between. From germline, CDR1 is SGHNT and CDR2 YYREEE (reference sequence).

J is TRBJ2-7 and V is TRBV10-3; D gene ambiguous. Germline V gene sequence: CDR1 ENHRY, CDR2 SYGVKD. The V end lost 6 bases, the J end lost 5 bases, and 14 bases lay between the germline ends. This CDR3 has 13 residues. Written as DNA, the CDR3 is TGTGCCATCAGCTCACCGGGTTCCAACGAGCAGTACTTC. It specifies CAISSPGSNEQYF.

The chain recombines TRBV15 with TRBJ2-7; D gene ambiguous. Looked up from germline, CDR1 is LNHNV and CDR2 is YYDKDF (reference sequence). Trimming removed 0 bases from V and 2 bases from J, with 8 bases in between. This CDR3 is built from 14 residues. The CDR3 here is CATSREATTYEQYF. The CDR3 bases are TGTGCCACCAGCAGAGAGGCCACCACCTACGAGCAGTACTTC.

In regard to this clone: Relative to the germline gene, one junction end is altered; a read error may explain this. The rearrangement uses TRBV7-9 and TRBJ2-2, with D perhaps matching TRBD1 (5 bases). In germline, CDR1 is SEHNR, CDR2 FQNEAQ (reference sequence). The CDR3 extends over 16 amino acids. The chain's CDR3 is CSSRPTSRVGTGELFF. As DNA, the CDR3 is TGTTCCAGCAGGCCTACAAGCAGGGTGGGCACCGGGGAGCTGTTTTTT.

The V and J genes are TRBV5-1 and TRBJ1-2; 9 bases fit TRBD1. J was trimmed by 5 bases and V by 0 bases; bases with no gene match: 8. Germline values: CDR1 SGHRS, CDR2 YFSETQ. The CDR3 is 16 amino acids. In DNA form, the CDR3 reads TGCGCCAGCAGCTTGGGACAGGGGGTTGATGGATATGGCTACACCTTC. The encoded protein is CASSLGQGVDGYGYTF.

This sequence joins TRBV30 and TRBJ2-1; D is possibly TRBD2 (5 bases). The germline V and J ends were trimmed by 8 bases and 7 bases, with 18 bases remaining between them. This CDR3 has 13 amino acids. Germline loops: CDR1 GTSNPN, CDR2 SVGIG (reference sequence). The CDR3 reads CAGVASFGNEQFF. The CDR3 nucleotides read TGTGCCGGTGTGGCTAGCTTCGGTAATGAGCAGTTCTTC. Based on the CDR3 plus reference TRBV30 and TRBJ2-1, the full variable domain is SQTIHQWPATLVQPVGSPLSLECTVEGTSNPNLYWYRQAAGRGLQLLFYSVGIGQISSEVPQNLSASRPQDRQFILSSKKLLLSDSGFYLCAGVASFGNEQFFGPGTRLTVL.

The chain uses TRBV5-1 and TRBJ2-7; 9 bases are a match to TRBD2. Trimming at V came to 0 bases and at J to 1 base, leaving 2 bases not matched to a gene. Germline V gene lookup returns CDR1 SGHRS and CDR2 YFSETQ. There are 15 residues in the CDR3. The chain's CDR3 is CASSLGSGRSYEQYF. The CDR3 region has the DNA TGCGCCAGCAGCTTGGGTAGCGGGAGATCCTACGAGCAGTACTTC.

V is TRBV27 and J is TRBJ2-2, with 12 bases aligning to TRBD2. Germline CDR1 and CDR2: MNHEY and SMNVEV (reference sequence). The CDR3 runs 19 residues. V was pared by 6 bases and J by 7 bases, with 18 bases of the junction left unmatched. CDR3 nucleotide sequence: TGTGCCAGCAGACCTACGGAACAACAGACTAGCGGGAGAGTCGGGGAGCTGTTTTTT. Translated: CASRPTEQQTSGRVGELFF.

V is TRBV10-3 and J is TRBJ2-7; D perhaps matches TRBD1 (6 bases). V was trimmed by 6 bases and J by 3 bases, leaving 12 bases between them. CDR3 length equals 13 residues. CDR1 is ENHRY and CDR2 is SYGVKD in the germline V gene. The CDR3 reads CAIRGTPYYEQYF. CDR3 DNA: TGTGCCATCAGGGGGACACCCTACTACGAGCAGTACTTC.

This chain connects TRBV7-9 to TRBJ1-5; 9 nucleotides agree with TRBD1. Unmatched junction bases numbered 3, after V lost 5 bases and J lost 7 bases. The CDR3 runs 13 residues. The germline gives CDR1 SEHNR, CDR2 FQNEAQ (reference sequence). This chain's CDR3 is CASSTGGEQPQHF. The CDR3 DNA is TGTGCCAGCAGCACAGGGGGCGAACAGCCCCAGCATTTT.

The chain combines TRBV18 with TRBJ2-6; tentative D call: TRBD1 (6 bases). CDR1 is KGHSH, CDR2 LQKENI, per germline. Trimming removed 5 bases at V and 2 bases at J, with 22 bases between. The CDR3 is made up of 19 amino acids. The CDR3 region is CASSSAGDPLPTGANVLTF. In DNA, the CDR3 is TGTGCCAGCTCATCGGCAGGGGATCCCCTTCCTACTGGGGCCAACGTCCTGACTTTC. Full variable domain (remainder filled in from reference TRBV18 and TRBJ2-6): NAGVMQNPRHLVRRRGQEARLRCSPMKGHSHVYWYRQLPEEGLKFMVYLQKENIIDESGMPKERFSAEFPKEGPSILRIQQVVRGDSAAYFCASSSAGDPLPTGANVLTFGAGSRLTVL.